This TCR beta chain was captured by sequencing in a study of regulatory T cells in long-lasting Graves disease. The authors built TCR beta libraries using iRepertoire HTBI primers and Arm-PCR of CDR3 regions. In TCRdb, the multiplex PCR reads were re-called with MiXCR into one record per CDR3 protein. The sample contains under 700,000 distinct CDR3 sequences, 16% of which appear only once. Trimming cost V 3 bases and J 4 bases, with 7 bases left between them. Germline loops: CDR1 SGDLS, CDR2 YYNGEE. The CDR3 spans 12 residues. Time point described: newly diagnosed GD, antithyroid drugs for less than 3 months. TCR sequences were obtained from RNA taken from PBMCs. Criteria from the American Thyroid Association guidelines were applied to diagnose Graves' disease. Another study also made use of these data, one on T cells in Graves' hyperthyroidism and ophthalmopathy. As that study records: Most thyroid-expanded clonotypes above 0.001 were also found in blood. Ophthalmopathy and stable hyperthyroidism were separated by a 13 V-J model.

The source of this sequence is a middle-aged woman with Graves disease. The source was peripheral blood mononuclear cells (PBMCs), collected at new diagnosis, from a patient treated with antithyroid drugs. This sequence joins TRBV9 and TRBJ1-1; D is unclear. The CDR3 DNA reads TGTGCCAGCAGCGGGGGTACCACTGAAGCTTTCTTT. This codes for CASSGGTTEAFF.